This TCR beta chain was documented in a study of graft-versus-host responses after intestinal transplantation. About the study: Induction with anti-thymocyte globulin, then tacrolimus and steroids for about 3 years, was given to all recipients. General study points: Graft-versus-host to host-versus-graft clonal ratios in allografts were high in patients with graft-donor T cell macrochimerism. Circulating GvH clones peaking coincided with falling HvG clones soon after transplant.

This clone was found once. The antigen is not known. Some clones are missing from TCRdb's copy, which holds only in-frame ones; the method was immunoSEQ multiplex PCR. The table lists about 90,000 clones, about 93% of them singletons. Trimming removed 8 bases from V and 7 bases from J, with 23 bases in between. CDR3 length equals 16 residues. Germline V gives CDR1 MNHEY, CDR2 SMNVEV (reference sequence). The TCR originated in a human donor who was the organ donor for an intestinal transplant. This chain links TRBV27 with TRBJ2-2; D possibly corresponds to TRBD1 (6 bases). Sequenced material: unstimulated CD8+ T cells sorted from spleen or lymph node cells, taken before transplant. The CDR3 sequence: CASRPLQGVLRGELFF. CDR3 bases: TGTGCCAGCCGACCGTTACAGGGTGTCCTACGCGGGGAGCTGTTTTTT.